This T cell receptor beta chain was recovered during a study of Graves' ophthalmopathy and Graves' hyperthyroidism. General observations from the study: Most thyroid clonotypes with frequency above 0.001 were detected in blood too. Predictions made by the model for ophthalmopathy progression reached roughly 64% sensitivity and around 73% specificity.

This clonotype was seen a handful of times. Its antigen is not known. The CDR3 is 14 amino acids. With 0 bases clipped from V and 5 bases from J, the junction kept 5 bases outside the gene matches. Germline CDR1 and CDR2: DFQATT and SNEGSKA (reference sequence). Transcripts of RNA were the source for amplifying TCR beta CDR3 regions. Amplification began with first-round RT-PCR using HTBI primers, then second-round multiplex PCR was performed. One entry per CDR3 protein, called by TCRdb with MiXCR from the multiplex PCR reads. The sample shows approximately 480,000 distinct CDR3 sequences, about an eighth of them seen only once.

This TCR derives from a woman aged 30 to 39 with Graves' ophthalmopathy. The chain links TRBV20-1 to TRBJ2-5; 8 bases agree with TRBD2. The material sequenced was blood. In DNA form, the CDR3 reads TGCAGTGCTAGAGATCGGGGACTAGATGAGACCCAGTACTTC. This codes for CSARDRGLDETQYF.